This T cell receptor (beta chain) originates from a study of cytomegalovirus exposure and HLA in healthy donors. General study findings and limits: Researchers reported in a later analysis that common viral pathogens appeared linked to several top clusters.

For this clone: Its target is not known.

60 Vbeta and 13 Jbeta primers were used in PCR. Produced via immunoSEQ multiplex PCR; TCRdb's table is partial and in-frame only. The data show about 89,000 clones, about 76% seen once. The specimen was PBMCs. The sequence was collected from a man aged 25 to 40 in good health and CMV-seropositive.

CDR3 in amino acids: CASSLTGSSYNSPLHF. The CDR3 region has the DNA TGCGCCAGCAGCTTGACAGGGAGCTCCTATAATTCACCCCTCCACTTT. The chain employs TRBV5-1 and TRBJ1-6; weak D call: TRBD1 (6 bases). V shed 1 base and J shed 0 bases, with 8 bases lying between them. This CDR3 spans 16 amino acids. Germline V gene data show CDR1 as SGHRS and CDR2 as YFSETQ.